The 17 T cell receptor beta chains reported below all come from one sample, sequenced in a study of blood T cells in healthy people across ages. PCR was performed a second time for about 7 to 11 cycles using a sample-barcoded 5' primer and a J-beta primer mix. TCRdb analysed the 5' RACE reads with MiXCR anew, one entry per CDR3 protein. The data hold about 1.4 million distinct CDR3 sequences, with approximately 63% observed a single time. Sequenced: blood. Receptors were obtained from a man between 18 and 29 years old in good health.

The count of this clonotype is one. The CDR3 loop is CASSYAVGVAYGYTF. For the CDR3, the DNA is TGTGCCAGCAGTTACGCGGTGGGGGTGGCTTATGGCTACACCTTC. The chain carries TRBV12-3 or TRBV12-4 and TRBJ1-2, with D perhaps TRBD1 (5 bases). V was trimmed by 4 bases and J by 5 bases, leaving 17 bases between them. The CDR3 has 15 residues.

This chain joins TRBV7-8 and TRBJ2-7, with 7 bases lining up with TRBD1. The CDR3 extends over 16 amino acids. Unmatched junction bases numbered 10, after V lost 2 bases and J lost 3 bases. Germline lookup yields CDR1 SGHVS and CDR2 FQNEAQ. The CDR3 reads CASSLKTGSGFYEQYF. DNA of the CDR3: TGTGCCAGCAGCTTAAAGACAGGGTCTGGTTTCTACGAGCAGTACTTC.

The CDR3 bases are TGCGCCAGCAGCTCCAGCCCGAACCGGGACAGCTCCTACGAGCAGTACTTC. Translating it yields CASSSSPNRDSSYEQYF. The chain has TRBV5-1 and TRBJ2-7, with 7 bases aligning to TRBD1. The length of the CDR3 is 17 residues. CDR1 is SGHRS, CDR2 YFSETQ, per germline. V lost 3 bases and J lost 0; bases outside the gene matches: 12.

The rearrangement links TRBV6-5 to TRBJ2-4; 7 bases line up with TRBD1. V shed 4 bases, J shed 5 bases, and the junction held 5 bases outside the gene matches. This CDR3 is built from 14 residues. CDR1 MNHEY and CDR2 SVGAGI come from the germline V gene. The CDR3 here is CASSFDRDQNIQYF. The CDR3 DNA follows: TGTGCCAGCAGTTTCGACAGGGACCAAAACATTCAGTACTTC.

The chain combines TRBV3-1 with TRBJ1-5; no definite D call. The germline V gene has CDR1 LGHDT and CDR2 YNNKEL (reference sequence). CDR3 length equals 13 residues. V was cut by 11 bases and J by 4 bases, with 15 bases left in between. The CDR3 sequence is CAPGPGGNQPQHF. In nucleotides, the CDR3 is TGTGCCCCCGGGCCAGGAGGAAATCAGCCCCAGCATTTT.

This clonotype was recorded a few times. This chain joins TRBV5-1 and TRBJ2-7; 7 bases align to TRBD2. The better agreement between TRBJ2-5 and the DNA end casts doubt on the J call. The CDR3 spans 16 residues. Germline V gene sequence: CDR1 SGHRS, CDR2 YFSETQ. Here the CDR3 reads CASSLEGAGSGETQYF. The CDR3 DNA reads TGCGCCAGCAGCTTGGAAGGAGCGGGGTCTGGAGAGACCCAGTACTTC.

CDR3 sequence: CASRSGNEQYF. The CDR3, as DNA: TGTGCCAGCAGAAGTGGAAACGAGCAGTACTTC. The chain recombines TRBV27 with TRBJ2-7; D is unresolved. CDR3 size: 11 residues. V lost 6 bases and J lost 5, with 8 bases in between. The germline CDR1 and CDR2 sequences are MNHEY and SMNVEV (reference sequence).

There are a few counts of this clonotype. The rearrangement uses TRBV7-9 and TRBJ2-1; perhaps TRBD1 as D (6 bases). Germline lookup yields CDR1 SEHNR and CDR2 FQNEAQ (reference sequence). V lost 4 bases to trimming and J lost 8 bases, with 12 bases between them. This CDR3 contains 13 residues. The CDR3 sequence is CASSSLGADEQFF. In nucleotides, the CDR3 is TGTGCCAGCAGCTCCCTGGGGGCCGATGAGCAGTTCTTC.

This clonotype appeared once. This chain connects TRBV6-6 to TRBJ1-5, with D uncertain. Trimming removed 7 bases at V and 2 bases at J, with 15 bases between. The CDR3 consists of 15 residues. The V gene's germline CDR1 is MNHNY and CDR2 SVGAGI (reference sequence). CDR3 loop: CASTQTRSRNQPQHF. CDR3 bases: TGTGCCAGCACCCAAACTCGAAGTCGCAATCAGCCCCAGCATTTT.

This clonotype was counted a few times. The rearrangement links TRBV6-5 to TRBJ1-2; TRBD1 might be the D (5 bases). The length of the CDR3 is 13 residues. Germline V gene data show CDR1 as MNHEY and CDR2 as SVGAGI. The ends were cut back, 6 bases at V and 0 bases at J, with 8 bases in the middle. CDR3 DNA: TGTGCCAGCAGGGAGACAGCTAACTATGGCTACACCTTC. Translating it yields CASRETANYGYTF.

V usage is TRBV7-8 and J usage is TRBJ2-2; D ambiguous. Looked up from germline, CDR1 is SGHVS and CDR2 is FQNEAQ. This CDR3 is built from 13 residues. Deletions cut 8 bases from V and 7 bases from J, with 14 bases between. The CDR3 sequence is CASSESSFGELFF. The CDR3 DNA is TGTGCCAGCTCTGAATCGAGCTTCGGGGAGCTGTTTTTT.

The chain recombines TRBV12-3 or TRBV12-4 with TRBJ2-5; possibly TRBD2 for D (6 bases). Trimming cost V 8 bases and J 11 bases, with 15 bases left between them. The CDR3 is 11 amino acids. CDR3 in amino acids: CASGGVSEQYF. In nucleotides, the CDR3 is TGTGCCAGCGGCGGGGTTTCTGAGCAGTACTTC.

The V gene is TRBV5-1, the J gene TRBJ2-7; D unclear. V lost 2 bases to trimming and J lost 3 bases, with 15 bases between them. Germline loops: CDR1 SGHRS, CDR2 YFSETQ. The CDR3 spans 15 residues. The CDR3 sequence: CASSFLADNGYEQYF. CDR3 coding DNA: TGCGCCAGCAGCTTTTTGGCTGATAACGGCTACGAGCAGTACTTC.

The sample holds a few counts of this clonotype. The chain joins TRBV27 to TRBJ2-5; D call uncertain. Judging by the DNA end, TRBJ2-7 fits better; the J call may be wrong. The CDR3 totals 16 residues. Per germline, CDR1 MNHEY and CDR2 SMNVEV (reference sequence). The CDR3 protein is CASSLSLKPLVNEQYF. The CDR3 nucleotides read TGTGCCAGCAGTTTAAGTCTCAAGCCTCTGGTCAACGAGCAGTACTTC.

The DNA for the CDR3 is TGCAGTGCTAGAGACTCCACAGGGGTGAATCAGCCCCAGCATTTT. It is translated as CSARDSTGVNQPQHF. The rearrangement joins TRBV20-1 to TRBJ1-5; 7 bases match TRBD1. Germline values: CDR1 DFQATT, CDR2 SNEGSKA (reference sequence). CDR3 length equals 15 residues. The junction had 6 bases not matched to a gene; V was cut back by 0 bases and J by 4 bases.

The CDR3 sequence is CASTLVGGYGYTF. CDR3 in DNA: TGTGCCAGCACTCTCGTTGGGGGTTATGGCTACACCTTC. The rearrangement links TRBV12-3 or TRBV12-4 to TRBJ1-2; D may be TRBD1 (5 bases). The CDR3 totals 13 residues. The ends were cut back, 7 bases at V and 5 bases at J, with 14 bases in the middle.

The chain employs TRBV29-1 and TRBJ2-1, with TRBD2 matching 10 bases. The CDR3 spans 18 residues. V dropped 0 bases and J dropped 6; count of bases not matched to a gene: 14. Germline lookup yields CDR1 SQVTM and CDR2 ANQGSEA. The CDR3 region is CSVEDGLAGAHDFNEQFF. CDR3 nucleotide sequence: TGCAGCGTTGAAGATGGGCTAGCGGGGGCCCACGACTTCAATGAGCAGTTCTTC.